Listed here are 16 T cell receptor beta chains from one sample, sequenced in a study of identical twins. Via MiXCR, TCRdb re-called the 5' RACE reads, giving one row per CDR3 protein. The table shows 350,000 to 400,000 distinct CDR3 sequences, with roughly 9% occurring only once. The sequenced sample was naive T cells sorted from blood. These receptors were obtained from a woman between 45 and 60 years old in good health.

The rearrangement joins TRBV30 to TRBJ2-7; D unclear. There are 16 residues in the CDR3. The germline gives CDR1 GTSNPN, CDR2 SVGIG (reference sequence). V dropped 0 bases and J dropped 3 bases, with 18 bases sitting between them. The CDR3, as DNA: TGTGCCTGGAGTGTAGCCCCCCCCCAATTCCGCTACGAGCAGTACTTC. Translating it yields CAWSVAPPQFRYEQYF.

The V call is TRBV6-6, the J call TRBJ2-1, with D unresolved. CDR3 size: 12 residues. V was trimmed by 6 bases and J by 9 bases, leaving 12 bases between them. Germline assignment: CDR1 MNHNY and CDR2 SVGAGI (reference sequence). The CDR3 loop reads CASSPLRAEQFF. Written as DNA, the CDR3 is TGTGCCAGCAGCCCCCTGAGAGCTGAGCAGTTCTTC.

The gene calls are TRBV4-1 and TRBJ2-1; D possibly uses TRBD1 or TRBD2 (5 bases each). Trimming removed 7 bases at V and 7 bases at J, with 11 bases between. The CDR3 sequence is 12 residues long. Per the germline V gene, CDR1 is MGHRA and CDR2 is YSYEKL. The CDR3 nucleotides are TGCGCCAGCAAGGGGACCAGGAATGAGCAGTTCTTC. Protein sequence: CASKGTRNEQFF.

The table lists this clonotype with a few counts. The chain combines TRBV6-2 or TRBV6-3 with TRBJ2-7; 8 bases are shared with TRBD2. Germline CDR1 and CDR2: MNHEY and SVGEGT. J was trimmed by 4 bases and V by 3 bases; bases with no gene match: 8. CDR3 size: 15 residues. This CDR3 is CASSYDGRELYEQYV. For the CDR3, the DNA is TGTGCCAGCAGTTATGACGGGAGGGAACTGTACGAGCAGTACGTC.

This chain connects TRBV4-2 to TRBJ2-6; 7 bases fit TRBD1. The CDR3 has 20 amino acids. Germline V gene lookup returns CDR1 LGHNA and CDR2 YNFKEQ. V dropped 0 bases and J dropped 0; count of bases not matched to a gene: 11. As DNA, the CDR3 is TGTGCCAGCAGCCAAGATCCGTCTACAGGGGTAAGCTCTGGGGCCAACGTCCTGACTTTC. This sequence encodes CASSQDPSTGVSSGANVLTF.

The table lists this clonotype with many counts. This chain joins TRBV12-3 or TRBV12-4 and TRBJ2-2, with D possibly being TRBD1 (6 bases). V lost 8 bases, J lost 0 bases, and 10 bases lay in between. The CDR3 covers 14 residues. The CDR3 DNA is TGTGCCAGCGAGTCAGGGGCGAACACCGGGGAGCTGTTTTTT. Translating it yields CASESGANTGELFF.

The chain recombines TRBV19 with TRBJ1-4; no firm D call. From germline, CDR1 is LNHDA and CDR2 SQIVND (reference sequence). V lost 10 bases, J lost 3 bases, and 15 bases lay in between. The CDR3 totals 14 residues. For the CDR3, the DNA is TGTGCCACGAAACTGAGGGCCCCTAATGAAAAACTGTTTTTT. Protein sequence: CATKLRAPNEKLFF.

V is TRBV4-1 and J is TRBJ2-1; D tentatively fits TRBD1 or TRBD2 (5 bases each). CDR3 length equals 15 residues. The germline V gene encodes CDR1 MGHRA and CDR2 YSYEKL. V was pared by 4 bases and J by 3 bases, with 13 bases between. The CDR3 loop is CASSRRDPYYNEQFF. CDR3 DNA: TGCGCCAGCAGCCGACGGGACCCCTACTACAATGAGCAGTTCTTC.

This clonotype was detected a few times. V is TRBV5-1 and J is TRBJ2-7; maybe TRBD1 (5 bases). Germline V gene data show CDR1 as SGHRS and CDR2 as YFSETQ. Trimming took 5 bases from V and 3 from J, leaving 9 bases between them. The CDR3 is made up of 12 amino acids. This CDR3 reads CASRLQVYEQYF. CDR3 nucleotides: TGCGCCAGCAGGTTACAGGTCTACGAGCAGTACTTC.

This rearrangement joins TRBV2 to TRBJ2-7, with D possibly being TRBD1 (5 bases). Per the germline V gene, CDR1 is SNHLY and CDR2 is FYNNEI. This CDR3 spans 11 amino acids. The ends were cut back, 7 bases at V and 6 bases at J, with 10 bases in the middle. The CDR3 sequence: CASTRAPEQYF. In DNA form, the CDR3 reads TGTGCCAGCACCAGGGCTCCCGAGCAGTACTTC. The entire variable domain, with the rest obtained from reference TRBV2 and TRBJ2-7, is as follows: EPEVTQTPSHQVTQMGQEVILRCVPISNHLYFYWYRQILGQKVEFLVSFYNNEISEKSEIFDDQFSVERPDGSNFTLKIRSTKLEDSAMYFCASTRAPEQYFGPGTRLTVT.

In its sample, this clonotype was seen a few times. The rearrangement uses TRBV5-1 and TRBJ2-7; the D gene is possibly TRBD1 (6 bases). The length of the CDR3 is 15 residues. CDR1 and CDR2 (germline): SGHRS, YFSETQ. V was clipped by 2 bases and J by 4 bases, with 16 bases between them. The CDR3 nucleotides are TGCGCCAGCAGCTTCGTACACAGGGCCGATTACGAGCAGTACGTC. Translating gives CASSFVHRADYEQYV.

In DNA, the CDR3 is TGTGCCACCGCTGGAGGGGACACCTACAATGAGCAGTTCTTC. The encoded protein is CATAGGDTYNEQFF. The V call is TRBV15, the J call TRBJ2-1, with D perhaps being TRBD1 or TRBD2 (6 bases each). Germline CDR1 is LNHNV and CDR2 is YYDKDF (reference sequence). The V and J ends lost 8 bases and 2 bases respectively, with 13 bases between them. The length of the CDR3 is 14 residues.

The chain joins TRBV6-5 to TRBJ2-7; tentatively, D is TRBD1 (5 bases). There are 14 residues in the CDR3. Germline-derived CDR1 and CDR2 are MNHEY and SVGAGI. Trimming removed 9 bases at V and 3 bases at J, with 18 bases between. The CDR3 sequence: CASWGSTVDYEQYF. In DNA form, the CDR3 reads TGTGCCAGTTGGGGATCGACAGTGGACTACGAGCAGTACTTC.

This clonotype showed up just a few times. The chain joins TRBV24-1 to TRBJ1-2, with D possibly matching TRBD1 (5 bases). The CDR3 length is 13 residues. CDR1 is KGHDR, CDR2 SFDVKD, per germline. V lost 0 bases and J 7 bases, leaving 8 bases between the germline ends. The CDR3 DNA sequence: TGTGCCACCAGTGATTTGCAAGGGGTTGGCTACACCTTC. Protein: CATSDLQGVGYTF.

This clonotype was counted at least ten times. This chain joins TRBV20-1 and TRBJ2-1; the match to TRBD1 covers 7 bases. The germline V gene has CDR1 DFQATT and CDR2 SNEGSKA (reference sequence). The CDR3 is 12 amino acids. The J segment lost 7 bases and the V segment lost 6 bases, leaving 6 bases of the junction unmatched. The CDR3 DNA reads TGCAGTGCGACAACACAGGGGAATGAGCAGTTCTTC. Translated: CSATTQGNEQFF.

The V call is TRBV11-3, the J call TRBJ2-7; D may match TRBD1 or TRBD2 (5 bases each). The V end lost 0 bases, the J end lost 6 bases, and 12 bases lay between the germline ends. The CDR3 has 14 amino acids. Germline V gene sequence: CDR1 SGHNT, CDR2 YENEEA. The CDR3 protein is CASSLDPLRGEQYF. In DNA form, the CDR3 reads TGTGCCAGCAGCTTAGACCCCCTGAGGGGCGAGCAGTACTTC.